This TCR beta chain was sequenced in a study of Ad26.COV2.S vaccination and SARS-CoV-2 variants. The treatment: roughly 20 received Ad26.COV2.S at low or high dose, single or two shots; 5 received placebo; per-sample allocation not given. After the first vaccine or placebo injection, samples were drawn on day 63. The method was immunoSEQ multiplex PCR; TCRdb's version includes in-frame clones alone and lacks a portion of them. Of around 370,000 clones listed, roughly 84% are singletons. This clone was observed a handful of times. Germline loops: CDR1 MNHEY, CDR2 SVGAGI. The CDR3 is made up of 13 amino acids. With 2 bases removed from V and 6 bases from J, the gap between germline ends came to 10 bases.

The TCR originated in a person between 18 and 60 years old who received the Ad26.COV2.S COVID-19 vaccine or a placebo. The genes are TRBV6-5 and TRBJ1-1; no reliable D call. The material sequenced was peripheral blood, taken in a trial of Ad26.COV2.S vaccine versus placebo. DNA for the CDR3: TGTGCCAGCAGTTACGGCGGACGGTCTGAAGCTTTCTTT. Amino acid sequence: CASSYGGRSEAFF.